A selection of T cell receptor beta chains follows, all from one sample in a study of T cell repertoires in cytomegalovirus infection. TCRdb re-derived calls from the reads in MiXCR, one entry per CDR3 protein. Of about 340,000 distinct CDR3 sequences in the sample, about 29% were seen once. No antigen has been assigned to these receptors. Sample: cultured PBMCs, taken from culture after CMV antigen stimulation. These TCRs come from a human donor in good health (CMV status not recorded). Some clones in this sample may be carry-over from other donors' samples. The CDR3 runs from the conserved cysteine through the conserved F or W. A D gene is named only where the DNA matches it firmly. Clone size appears in some rows only: once, few, many, or a class for an expanded clone.

>few|TRBJ2-7|-|TRBV27
CASSLFGSSTYEQYF
TGTGCCAGCAGTTTATTTGGCAGTAGCACCTACGAGCAGTACTTC
>-|TRBJ1-6|-|TRBV7-2
CASSPRKGTPLHF
TGTGCCAGCAGCCCGAGGAAGGGGACACCCCTCCACTTT
>-|TRBJ2-7|-|TRBV2
CASSDRRVSYEQYF
TGTGCCAGCAGTGATAGGCGGGTCTCCTACGAGCAGTACTTC
>once|TRBJ2-7|-|TRBV7-8
CASTARGGYEQYF
TGTGCCAGCACCGCTAGGGGGGGATACGAGCAGTACTTC
>few|TRBJ2-7|TRBD2|TRBV20-1
CSAMGLAGWAYEQYF
TGCAGTGCTATGGGACTAGCGGGGTGGGCCTACGAGCAGTACTTC
>few|TRBJ2-5|-|TRBV7-9
CASSPHGETQYF
TGTGCCAGCAGCCCCCACGGGGAGACCCAGTACTTC
>-|TRBJ1-5|-|TRBV2
CASKKDVGNQPQHF
TGTGCCAGCAAGAAGGATGTGGGCAATCAGCCCCAGCATTTT
>-|TRBJ1-3|-|TRBV7-6
CASSSEGPGNTIYF
TGTGCCAGCAGCTCCGAAGGGCCTGGAAACACCATATATTTT
>few|TRBJ2-7|TRBD2|TRBV28
CASSTASGSAHEQYF
TGTGCCAGCAGCACCGCTAGCGGGAGTGCCCACGAGCAGTACTTC
>-|TRBJ1-2|-|TRBV7-4
CASSLASPSYGYTF
TGTGCCAGCAGCTTGGCCTCACCCAGCTATGGCTACACCTTC
>-|TRBJ2-7|TRBD1|TRBV6-6
CASRPRFDRGYEQYF
TGTGCCAGCAGACCCCGATTTGACAGGGGCTACGAGCAGTACTTC
>few|TRBJ1-4|-|TRBV7-9
CASSYTGSNEKLFF
TGTGCCAGCAGCTATACAGGGTCTAATGAAAAACTGTTTTTT
>many|TRBJ1-1|-|TRBV12-3/TRBV12-4
CASSLVFSGTEAFF
TGTGCCAGCAGTTTGGTATTTTCCGGCACTGAAGCTTTCTTT
>-|TRBJ1-5|-|TRBV4-1
CASSQDIRDQPQHF
TGCGCCAGCAGCCAAGATATCCGAGATCAGCCCCAGCATTTT
>-|TRBJ2-5|-|TRBV7-2
CASSSGWAETQYF
TGTGCCAGCAGCTCCGGATGGGCAGAGACCCAGTACTTC
>once|TRBJ2-3|-|TRBV25-1
CASSEGGQEWTDTQYF
TGTGCCAGCAGTGAAGGCGGTCAGGAATGGACAGATACGCAGTATTTT
>-|TRBJ2-5|-|TRBV19
CASCPRAGEETQYF
TGTGCCAGTTGTCCCCGGGCGGGCGAAGAGACCCAGTACTTC
>few|TRBJ2-7|TRBD2|TRBV28
CASSLDGRYEQYF
TGTGCCAGCAGTCTGGACGGGAGGTACGAGCAGTACTTC